This TCR beta chain appears in the sequencing data of a study of cytomegalovirus exposure and HLA in healthy donors. Of note for this clone: Its antigen is not identified.

Study findings and constraints: Some V segments (TRBV6-2 and TRBV6-3 among them) were excluded as indistinguishable. Reports state that TCR beta sequences accurately predicted most subjects' HLA-A and HLA-B alleles.

With 60 Vbeta and 13 Jbeta primers, the PCR was carried out. Sequenced by immunoSEQ multiplex PCR; TCRdb stores in-frame clones only, minus some. The sample lists around 54,000 clones, about three quarters seen once, with more than 6.5% in the top ten. The germline CDR1 and CDR2 sequences are LNHDA and SQIVND (reference sequence). Trimming removed 5 bases from V and 4 bases from J; junction bases left unmatched: 8. The CDR3 loop spans 15 amino acids. The gene calls are TRBV19 and TRBJ2-1, with 7 bases fitting TRBD1. The specimen was PBMCs. The clonotype was recovered from a man aged 30 to 39 in good health and CMV-seropositive. The CDR3 reads CASSSTGNAYNEQFF. The CDR3 coding sequence is TGTGCCAGTAGTTCGACAGGGAATGCGTACAATGAGCAGTTCTTC.